This T cell receptor beta chain derives from a study of shared clonotypes between healthy human individuals. CD4+ cells were split into CD45RA+ naive and CD45RA-negative memory subsets. V lost 3 bases to trimming and J lost 8 bases, with 8 bases between them. CDR1 ENHRY and CDR2 SYGVKD come from the germline V gene. The CDR3 is 12 amino acids. Study-wide points: Generation probabilities were higher for clonotypes shared across all four sorted-subset donors than for unshared ones.

TCRdb keeps only in-frame clones here, not all; method: immunoSEQ multiplex PCR. In the table there are over a million clones, approximately 76% of which are singletons. A note on this clone: Its antigen is currently unknown.

Source material: memory CD4+ T cells sorted from blood. As to subset: CD45RA-negative fraction. The sequence derives from a man between 18 and 35 years old in good health. The chain has TRBV10-3 and TRBJ2-1, with D unclear. The CDR3 nucleotides are TGTGCCATCAGTGATGACCGGGATGAGCAGTTCTTC. It is translated as CAISDDRDEQFF.